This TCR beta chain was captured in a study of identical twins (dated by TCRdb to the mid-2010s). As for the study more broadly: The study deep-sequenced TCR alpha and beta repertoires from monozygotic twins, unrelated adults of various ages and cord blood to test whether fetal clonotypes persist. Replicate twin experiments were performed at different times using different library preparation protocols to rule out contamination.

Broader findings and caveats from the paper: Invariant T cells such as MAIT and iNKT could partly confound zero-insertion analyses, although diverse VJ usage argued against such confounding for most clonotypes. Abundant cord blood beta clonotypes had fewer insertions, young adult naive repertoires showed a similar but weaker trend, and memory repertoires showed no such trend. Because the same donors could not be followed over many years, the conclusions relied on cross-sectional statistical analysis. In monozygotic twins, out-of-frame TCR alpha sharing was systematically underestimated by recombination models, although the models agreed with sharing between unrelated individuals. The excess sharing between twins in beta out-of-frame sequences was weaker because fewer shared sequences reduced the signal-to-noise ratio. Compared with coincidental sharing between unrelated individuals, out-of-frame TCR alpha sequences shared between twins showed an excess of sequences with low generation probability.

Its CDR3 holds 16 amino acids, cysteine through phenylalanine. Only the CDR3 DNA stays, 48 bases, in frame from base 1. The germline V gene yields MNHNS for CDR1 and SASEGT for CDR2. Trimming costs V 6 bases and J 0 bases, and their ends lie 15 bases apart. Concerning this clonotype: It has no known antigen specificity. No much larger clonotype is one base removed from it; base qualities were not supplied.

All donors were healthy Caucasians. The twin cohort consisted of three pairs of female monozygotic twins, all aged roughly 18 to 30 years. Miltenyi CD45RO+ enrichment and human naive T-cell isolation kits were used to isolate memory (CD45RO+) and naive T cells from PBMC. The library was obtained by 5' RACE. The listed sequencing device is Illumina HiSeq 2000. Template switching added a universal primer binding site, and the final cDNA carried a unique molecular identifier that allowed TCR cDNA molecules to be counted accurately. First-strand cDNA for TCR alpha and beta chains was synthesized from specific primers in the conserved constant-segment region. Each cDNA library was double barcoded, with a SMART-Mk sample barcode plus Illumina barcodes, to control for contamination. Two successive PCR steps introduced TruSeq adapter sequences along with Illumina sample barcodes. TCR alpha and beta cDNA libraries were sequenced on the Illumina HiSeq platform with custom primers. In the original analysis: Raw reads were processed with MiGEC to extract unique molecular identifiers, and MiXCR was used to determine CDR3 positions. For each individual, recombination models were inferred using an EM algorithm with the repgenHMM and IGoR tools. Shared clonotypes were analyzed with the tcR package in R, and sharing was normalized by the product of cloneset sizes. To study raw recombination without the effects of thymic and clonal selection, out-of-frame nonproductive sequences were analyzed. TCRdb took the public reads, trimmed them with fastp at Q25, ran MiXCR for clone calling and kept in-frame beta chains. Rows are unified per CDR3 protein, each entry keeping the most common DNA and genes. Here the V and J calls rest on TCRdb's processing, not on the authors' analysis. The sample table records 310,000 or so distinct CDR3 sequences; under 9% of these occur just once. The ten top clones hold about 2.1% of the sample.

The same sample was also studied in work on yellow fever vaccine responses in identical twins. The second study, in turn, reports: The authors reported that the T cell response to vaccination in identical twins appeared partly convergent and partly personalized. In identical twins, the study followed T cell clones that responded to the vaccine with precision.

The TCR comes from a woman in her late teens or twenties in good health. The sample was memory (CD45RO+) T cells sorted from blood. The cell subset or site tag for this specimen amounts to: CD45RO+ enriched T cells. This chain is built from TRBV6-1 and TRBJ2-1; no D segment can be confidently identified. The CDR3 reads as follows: CASSTNQKSSYNEQFF. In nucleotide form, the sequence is TGTGCCAGCAGCACCAACCAGAAAAGCTCCTACAATGAGCAGTTCTTC.